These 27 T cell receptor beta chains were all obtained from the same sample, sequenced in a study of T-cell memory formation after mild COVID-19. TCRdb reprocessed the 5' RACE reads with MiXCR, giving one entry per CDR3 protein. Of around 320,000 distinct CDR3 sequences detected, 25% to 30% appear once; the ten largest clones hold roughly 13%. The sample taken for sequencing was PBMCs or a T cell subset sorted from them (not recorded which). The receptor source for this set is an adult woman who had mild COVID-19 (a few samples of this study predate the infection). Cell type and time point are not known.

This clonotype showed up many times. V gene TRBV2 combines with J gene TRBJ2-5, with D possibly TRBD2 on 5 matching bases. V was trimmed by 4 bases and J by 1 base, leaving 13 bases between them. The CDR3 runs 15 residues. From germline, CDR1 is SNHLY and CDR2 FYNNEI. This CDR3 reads CASSVLEGSQETQYF. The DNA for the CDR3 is TGTGCCAGCAGTGTGCTGGAAGGGAGCCAAGAGACCCAGTACTTC.

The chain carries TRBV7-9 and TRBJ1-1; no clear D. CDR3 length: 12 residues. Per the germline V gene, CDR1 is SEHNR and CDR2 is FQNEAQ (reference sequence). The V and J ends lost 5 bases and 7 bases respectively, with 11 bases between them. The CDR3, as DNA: TGTGCCAGCAGCCCCCGCCGTAATGAAGCTTTCTTT. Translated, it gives CASSPRRNEAFF.

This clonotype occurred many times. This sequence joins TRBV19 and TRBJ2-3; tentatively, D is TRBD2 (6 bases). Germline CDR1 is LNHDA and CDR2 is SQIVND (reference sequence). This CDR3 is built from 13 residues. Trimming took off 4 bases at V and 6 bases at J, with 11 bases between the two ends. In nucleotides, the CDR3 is TGTGCCAGTAGTAGGGGACTGTCGGATACGCAGTATTTT. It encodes CASSRGLSDTQYF.

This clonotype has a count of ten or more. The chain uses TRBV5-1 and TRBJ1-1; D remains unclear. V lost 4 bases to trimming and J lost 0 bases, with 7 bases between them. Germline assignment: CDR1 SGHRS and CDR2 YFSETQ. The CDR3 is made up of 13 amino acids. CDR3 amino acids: CASSDLMNTEAFF. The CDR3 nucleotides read TGCGCCAGCAGCGACCTCATGAACACTGAAGCTTTCTTT.

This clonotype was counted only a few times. The CDR3 nucleotides are TGTGCCAGCAGCTTAGGGCCGGGGGGCCGCGAAAAACTGTTTTTT. Amino acids: CASSLGPGGREKLFF. The chain carries TRBV13 and TRBJ1-4; TRBD1 is a possible D gene (6 bases). The CDR3 has 15 amino acids. V dropped 0 bases and J dropped 8 bases, with 13 bases sitting between them. In germline, CDR1 is PRHDT, CDR2 FYEKMQ (reference sequence).

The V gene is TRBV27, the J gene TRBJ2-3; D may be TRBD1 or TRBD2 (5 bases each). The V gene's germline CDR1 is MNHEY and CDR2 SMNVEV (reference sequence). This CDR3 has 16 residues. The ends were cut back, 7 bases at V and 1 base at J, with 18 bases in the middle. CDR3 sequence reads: CASIRRMGVGTDTQYF. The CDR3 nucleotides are TGTGCCAGCATCCGACGGATGGGGGTCGGCACAGATACGCAGTATTTT.

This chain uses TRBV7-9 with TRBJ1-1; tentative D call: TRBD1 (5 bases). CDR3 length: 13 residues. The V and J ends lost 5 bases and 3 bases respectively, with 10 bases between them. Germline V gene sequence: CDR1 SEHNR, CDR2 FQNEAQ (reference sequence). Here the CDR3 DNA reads TGTGCCAGCAGCCCAGGGATTTACACTGAAGCTTTCTTT. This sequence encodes CASSPGIYTEAFF.

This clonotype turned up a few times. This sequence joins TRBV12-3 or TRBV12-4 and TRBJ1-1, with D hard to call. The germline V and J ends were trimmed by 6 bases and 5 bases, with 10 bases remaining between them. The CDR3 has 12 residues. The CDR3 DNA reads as TGTGCCAGCAGGCCCTTCGGGACTGAAGCTTTCTTT. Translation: CASRPFGTEAFF.

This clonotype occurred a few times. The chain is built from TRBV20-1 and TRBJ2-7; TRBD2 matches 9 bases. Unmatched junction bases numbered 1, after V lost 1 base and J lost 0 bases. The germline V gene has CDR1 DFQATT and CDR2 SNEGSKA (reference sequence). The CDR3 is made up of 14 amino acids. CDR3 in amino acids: CSARALAGSYEQYF. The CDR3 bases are TGCAGTGCTAGAGCACTAGCGGGCTCCTACGAGCAGTACTTC.

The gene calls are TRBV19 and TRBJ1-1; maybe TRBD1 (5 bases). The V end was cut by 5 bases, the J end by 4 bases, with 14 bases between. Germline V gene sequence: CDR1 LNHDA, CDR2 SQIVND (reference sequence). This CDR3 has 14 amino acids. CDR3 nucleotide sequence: TGTGCCAGTAGTCACAGGATGAGGGGCACTGAAGCTTTCTTT. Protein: CASSHRMRGTEAFF.

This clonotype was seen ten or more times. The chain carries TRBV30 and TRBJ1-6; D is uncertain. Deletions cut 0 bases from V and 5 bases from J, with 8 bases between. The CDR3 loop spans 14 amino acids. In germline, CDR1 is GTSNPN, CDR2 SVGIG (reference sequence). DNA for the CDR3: TGTGCCTGGAGTGTACTAACGGATAATTCACCCCTCCACTTT. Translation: CAWSVLTDNSPLHF. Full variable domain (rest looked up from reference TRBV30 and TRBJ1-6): SQTIHQWPATLVQPVGSPLSLECTVEGTSNPNLYWYRQAAGRGLQLLFYSVGIGQISSEVPQNLSASRPQDRQFILSSKKLLLSDSGFYLCAWSVLTDNSPLHFGNGTRLTVT.

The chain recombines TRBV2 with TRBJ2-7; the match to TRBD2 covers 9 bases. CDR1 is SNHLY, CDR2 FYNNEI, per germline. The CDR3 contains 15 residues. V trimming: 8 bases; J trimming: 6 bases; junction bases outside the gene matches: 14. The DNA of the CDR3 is TGTGCCAGCCCTCCAACCGGGACTAGCCTCGCCGAGCAGTACTTC. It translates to CASPPTGTSLAEQYF.

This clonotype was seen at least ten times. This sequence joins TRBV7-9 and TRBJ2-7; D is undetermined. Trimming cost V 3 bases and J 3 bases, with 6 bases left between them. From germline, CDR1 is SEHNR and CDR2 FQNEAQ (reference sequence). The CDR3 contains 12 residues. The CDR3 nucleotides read TGTGCCAGCAGCTTCGTGGGCTACGAGCAGTACTTC. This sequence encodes CASSFVGYEQYF.

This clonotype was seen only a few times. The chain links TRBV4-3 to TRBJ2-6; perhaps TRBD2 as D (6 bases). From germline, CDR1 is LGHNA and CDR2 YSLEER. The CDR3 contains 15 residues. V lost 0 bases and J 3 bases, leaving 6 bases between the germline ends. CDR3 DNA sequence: TGCGCCAGCAGCCAAGACGGGAGTGGGGCCAACGTCCTGACTTTC. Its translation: CASSQDGSGANVLTF.

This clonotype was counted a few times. CDR3 coding DNA: TGCGCCAGCAGCCCGGGACAGGGCGCACGGCCCCAGCATTTT. Residues: CASSPGQGARPQHF. The chain joins TRBV5-1 to TRBJ1-5, with 9 nucleotides matching TRBD1. The CDR3 extends over 14 amino acids. Germline V gene sequence: CDR1 SGHRS, CDR2 YFSETQ. V was pared by 4 bases and J by 9 bases, with 8 bases of the junction left unmatched.

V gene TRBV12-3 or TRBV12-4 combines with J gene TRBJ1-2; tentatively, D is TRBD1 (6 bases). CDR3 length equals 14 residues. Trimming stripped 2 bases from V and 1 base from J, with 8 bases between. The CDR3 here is CASSLRGRNYGYTF. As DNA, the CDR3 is TGTGCCAGCAGTTTACGGGGGCGTAACTATGGCTACACCTTC.

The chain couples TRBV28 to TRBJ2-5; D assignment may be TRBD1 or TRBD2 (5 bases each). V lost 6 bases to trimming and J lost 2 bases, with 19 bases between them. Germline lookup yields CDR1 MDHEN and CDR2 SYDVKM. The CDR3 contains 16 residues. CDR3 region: CASSHSTGARQETQYF. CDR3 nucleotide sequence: TGTGCCAGCAGCCACTCGACCGGGGCTCGGCAAGAGACCCAGTACTTC. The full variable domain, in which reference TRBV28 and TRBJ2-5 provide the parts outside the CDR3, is DVKVTQSSRYLVKRTGEKVFLECVQDMDHENMFWYRQDPGLGLRLIYFSYDVKMKEKGDIPEGYSVSREKKERFSLILESASTNQTSMYLCASSHSTGARQETQYFGPGTRLLVL.

The CDR3 here is CASSLVRLGELFF. CDR3 DNA sequence: TGTGCCAGCAGTTTGGTTCGCCTCGGGGAGCTGTTTTTT. The gene calls are TRBV12-3 or TRBV12-4 and TRBJ2-2; no clear D gene. CDR3 length equals 13 residues. Trimming cost V 3 bases and J 7 bases, with 9 bases left between them.

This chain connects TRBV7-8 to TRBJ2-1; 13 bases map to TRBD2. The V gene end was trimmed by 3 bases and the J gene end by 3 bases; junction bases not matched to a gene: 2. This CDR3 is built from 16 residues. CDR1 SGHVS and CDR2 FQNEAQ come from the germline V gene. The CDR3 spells CASSLGTSGNYNEQFF. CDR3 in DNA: TGTGCCAGCAGCTTGGGGACTAGCGGGAACTACAATGAGCAGTTCTTC.

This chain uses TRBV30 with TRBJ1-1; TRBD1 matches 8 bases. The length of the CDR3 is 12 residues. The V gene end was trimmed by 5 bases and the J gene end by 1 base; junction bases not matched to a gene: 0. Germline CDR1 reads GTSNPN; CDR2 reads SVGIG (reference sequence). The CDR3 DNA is TGTGCCTGGGACAGGGGGAACACTGAAGCTTTCTTT. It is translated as CAWDRGNTEAFF.

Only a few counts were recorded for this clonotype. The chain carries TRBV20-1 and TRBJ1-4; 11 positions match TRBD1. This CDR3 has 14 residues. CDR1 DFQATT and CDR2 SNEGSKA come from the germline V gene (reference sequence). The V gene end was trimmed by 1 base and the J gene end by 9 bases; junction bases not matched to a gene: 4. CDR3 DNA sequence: TGCAGTGCTAGAGGGACAGGGGGCGCGAAAAAACTGTTTTTT. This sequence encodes CSARGTGGAKKLFF.

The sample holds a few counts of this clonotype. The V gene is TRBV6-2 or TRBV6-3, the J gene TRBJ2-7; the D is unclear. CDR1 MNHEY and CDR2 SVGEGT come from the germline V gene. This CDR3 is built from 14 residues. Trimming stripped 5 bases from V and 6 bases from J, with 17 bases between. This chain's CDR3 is CASSQEIARSEQYF. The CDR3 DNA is TGTGCCAGCAGTCAAGAAATCGCCCGCAGCGAGCAGTACTTC.

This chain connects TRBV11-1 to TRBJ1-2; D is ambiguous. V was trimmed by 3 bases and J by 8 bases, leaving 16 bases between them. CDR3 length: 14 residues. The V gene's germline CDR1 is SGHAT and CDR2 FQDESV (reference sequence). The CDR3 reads CASSFGQPLGGYTF. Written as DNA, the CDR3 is TGTGCCAGCAGCTTCGGGCAGCCCCTTGGGGGCTACACCTTC.

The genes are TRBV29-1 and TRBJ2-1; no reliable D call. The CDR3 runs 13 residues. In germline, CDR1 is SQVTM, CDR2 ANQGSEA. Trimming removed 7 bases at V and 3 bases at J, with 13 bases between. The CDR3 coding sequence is TGCAGCGCTGCACAAACCAACTACAATGAGCAGTTCTTC. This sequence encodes CSAAQTNYNEQFF.

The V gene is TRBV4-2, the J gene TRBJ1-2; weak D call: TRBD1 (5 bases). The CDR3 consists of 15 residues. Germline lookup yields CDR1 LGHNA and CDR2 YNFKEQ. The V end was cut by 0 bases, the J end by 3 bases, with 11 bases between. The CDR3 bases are TGTGCCAGCAGCCAAGATCGGGACGCCGACTATGGCTACACCTTC. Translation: CASSQDRDADYGYTF.

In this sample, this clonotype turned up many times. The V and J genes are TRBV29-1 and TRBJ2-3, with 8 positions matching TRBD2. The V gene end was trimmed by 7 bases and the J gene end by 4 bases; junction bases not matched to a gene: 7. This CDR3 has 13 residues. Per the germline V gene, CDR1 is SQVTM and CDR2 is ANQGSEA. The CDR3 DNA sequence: TGCAGCGGGTCGGGGACTAGTCCAGATACGCAGTATTTT. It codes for CSGSGTSPDTQYF.

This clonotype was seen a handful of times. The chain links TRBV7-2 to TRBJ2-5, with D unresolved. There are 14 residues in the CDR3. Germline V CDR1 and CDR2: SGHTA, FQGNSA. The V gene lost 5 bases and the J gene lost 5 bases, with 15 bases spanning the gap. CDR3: CASSANPVGETQYF. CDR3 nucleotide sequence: TGTGCCAGCAGCGCGAACCCTGTAGGGGAGACCCAGTACTTC.